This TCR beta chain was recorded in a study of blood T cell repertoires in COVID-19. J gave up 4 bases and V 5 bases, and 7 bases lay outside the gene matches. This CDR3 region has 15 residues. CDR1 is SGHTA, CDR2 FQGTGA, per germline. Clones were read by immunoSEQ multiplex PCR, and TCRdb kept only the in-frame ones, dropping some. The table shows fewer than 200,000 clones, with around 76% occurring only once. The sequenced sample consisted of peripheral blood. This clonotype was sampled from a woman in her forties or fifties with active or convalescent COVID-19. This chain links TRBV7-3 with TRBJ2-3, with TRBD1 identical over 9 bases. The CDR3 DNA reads TGTGCCAGCAGCCCTGGGACAGGGATTGCAGATACGCAGTATTTT. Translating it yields CASSPGTGIADTQYF.